These 2 T cell receptor beta chains were all obtained from the same sample, sequenced in a study of blood T cells in healthy people across ages. Together with a sample-barcoded 5' primer, a J-beta primer mix was included in a second PCR lasting about 6 to 11 cycles. TCRdb re-called the 5' RACE reads with MiXCR, one entry per CDR3 protein. The sample has 700,000 to 800,000 distinct CDR3 sequences, roughly 47% seen once. Sequencing was done on a sample of blood. These receptors came from a woman aged 60-75 years in good health.

The table lists this clonotype with a few counts. V is TRBV24-1 and J is TRBJ2-5; 10 bases match TRBD2. With 3 bases clipped from V and 2 bases from J, the junction kept 5 bases outside the gene matches. The CDR3 sequence is 16 residues long. CDR1 and CDR2 (germline): KGHDR, SFDVKD. The CDR3 sequence is CATSDSLAGDQETQYF. For the CDR3, the DNA is TGTGCCACCAGTGATAGCCTAGCGGGGGATCAAGAGACCCAGTACTTC.

The chain couples TRBV20-1 to TRBJ2-7; TRBD1 is a possible D gene (6 bases). CDR3 length: 15 residues. CDR1 is DFQATT and CDR2 is SNEGSKA in the germline V gene (reference sequence). The V and J ends lost 0 bases and 2 bases respectively, with 14 bases between them. The CDR3 loop is CSARDGGQDAYEQYF. The DNA of the CDR3 is TGCAGTGCTAGAGATGGGGGACAAGACGCCTACGAGCAGTACTTC.